Each of the 31 T cell receptor beta chains below was sequenced from the same sample in a study of cytomegalovirus exposure and HLA in healthy donors. PCR used 60 Vbeta primers and 13 Jbeta primers. Using immunoSEQ multiplex PCR, the repertoire was profiled, and TCRdb retains in-frame clones only, with some absent. The sample shows approximately 100,000 clones, about two thirds of them seen only once. The source material was PBMCs. The receptors originated from a female donor in good health and CMV-seronegative.

The J gene is TRBJ1-3, the V gene TRBV10-3; D is ambiguous. Germline lookup yields CDR1 ENHRY and CDR2 SYGVKD. The CDR3 consists of 15 residues. Trimming pared 3 bases from V and 0 bases from J, leaving 9 bases between. The CDR3 sequence: CAISDPNFSGNTIYF. The CDR3 DNA follows: TGTGCCATCAGTGACCCCAATTTCTCTGGAAACACCATATATTTT.

This clone was seen only a few times. The gene calls are TRBV29-1 and TRBJ2-1, with 10 bases lining up with TRBD2. Germline-derived CDR1 and CDR2 are SQVTM and ANQGSEA. CDR3 size: 15 residues. J lost 5 bases, V lost 7 bases, and 11 bases had no gene match. Written as DNA, the CDR3 is TGCAGCGCCGCCGCTCTCCTAGCGGGGGACAATGAGCAGTTCTTC. Its translation is CSAAALLAGDNEQFF.

The J gene is TRBJ1-1, the V gene TRBV7-2; D gene unclear. The V end was cut by 1 base, the J end by 0 bases, with 9 bases between. The CDR3 consists of 15 residues. Germline V gene lookup returns CDR1 SGHTA and CDR2 FQGNSA. The CDR3 here is CASSLVEAMNTEAFF. CDR3 DNA sequence: TGTGCCAGCAGCTTAGTAGAGGCCATGAACACTGAAGCTTTCTTT.

The V gene is TRBV21-1, the J gene TRBJ1-2. TRBV21-1 is given as a pseudogene. The CDR3 has 17 amino acids. CDR3 sequence reads: CASSKGRGGVANYGYTF. CDR3 nucleotides: TGTGCCAGCAGCAAAGGGCGAGGAGGGGTAGCTAACTATGGCTACACCTTC.

This clone was counted between two and nine times. This chain links TRBV6-5 with TRBJ1-6; D is undetermined. This CDR3 is 15 amino acids long. V lost 4 bases to trimming and J lost 0 bases, with 7 bases between them. Germline V gene sequence: CDR1 MNHEY, CDR2 SVGAGI. Here the CDR3 DNA reads TGTGCCAGCAGTTCCGAGAGCTCCTATAATTCACCCCTCCACTTT. Amino acids: CASSSESSYNSPLHF.

The chain employs TRBV6-5 and TRBJ2-2; TRBD2 agrees at 7 bases. Germline lookup yields CDR1 MNHEY and CDR2 SVGAGI. The CDR3 is made up of 13 amino acids. V shed 11 bases and J 0 bases; nucleotides not matched to a gene: 3. The CDR3 bases are TGTGCCTCGCGGGAGCCGAACACCGGGGAGCTGTTTTTT. Its protein is CASREPNTGELFF.

The J gene is TRBJ2-5, the V gene TRBV19; TRBD2 matches at 9 bases. This CDR3 is built from 14 residues. V was pared by 3 bases and J by 4 bases, with 3 bases of the junction left unmatched. Germline CDR1 and CDR2: LNHDA and SQIVND (reference sequence). This CDR3 is CASSMGLAGETQYF. DNA of the CDR3: TGTGCCAGTAGTATGGGACTAGCCGGAGAGACCCAGTACTTC.

V usage is TRBV7-9 and J usage is TRBJ2-3; tentatively, D is TRBD2 (5 bases). Deletions cut 1 base from V and 3 bases from J, with 8 bases between. CDR1 and CDR2 from the germline V gene are SEHNR and FQNEAQ (reference sequence). This CDR3 has 14 residues. CDR3 in DNA: TGTGCCAGCAGCTTAGGTAGCGATACAGATACGCAGTATTTT. Translation gives CASSLGSDTDTQYF.

This chain joins TRBV30 and TRBJ2-7; 7 bases align to TRBD1. The CDR3 contains 20 residues. Germline-derived CDR1 and CDR2 are GTSNPN and SVGIG (reference sequence). J was trimmed by 3 bases and V by 0 bases; bases with no gene match: 23. CDR3 in DNA: TGTGCCTGGAGTGTACGAACGGGACAGCGTCAGACCCGCTATTTCTACGAGCAGTACTTC. Translated, it gives CAWSVRTGQRQTRYFYEQYF.

This sequence joins TRBV7-9 and TRBJ2-3; 7 bases agree with TRBD2. This CDR3 contains 14 residues. Per germline, CDR1 SEHNR and CDR2 FQNEAQ (reference sequence). The V and J ends lost 1 base and 4 bases, in that order; junction bases with no gene match: 2. CDR3 DNA: TGTGCCAGCAGCTTAGGGGGAGGGCCAGATACGCAGTATTTT. This gives the protein CASSLGGGPDTQYF.

This clone was seen more than once but under ten times. CDR3 bases: TGTGCCAGCAACATAGGGAGAGAGCAGTTCTTC. Encoded protein: CASNIGREQFF. The chain has TRBV6-6 and TRBJ2-1; D possibly corresponds to TRBD2 (5 bases). Trimming left V 7 bases short and J 10 bases short, with 11 bases between. Germline CDR1 and CDR2: MNHNY and SVGAGI (reference sequence). The CDR3 contains 11 residues.

The rearrangement joins TRBV29-1 to TRBJ2-7; 10 bases align to TRBD1. V lost 1 base and J lost 5; bases outside the gene matches: 5. Germline CDR1 SQVTM, CDR2 ANQGSEA. The CDR3 consists of 14 residues. CDR3 sequence (DNA): TGCAGCGTTGAAGGCGGACAGGGGGAAGACGAGCAGTACTTC. Its translation is CSVEGGQGEDEQYF.

The chain combines TRBV4-1 with TRBJ1-2, with TRBD1 matching over 7 bases. V was pared by 4 bases and J by 0 bases, with 14 bases of the junction left unmatched. The CDR3 contains 18 residues. Germline CDR1 and CDR2: MGHRA and YSYEKL. The CDR3 region is CASSLTGAITTTNYGYTF. The CDR3 nucleotides are TGCGCCAGCAGCCTCACAGGGGCCATAACTACCACTAACTATGGCTACACCTTC.

The chain combines TRBV30 with TRBJ1-2; tentative D call: TRBD1 (5 bases). V dropped 0 bases and J dropped 1 base, with 6 bases sitting between them. CDR3 length equals 13 residues. Germline V CDR1 and CDR2: GTSNPN, SVGIG (reference sequence). Here the CDR3 reads CAWSVRDNYGYTF. In DNA, the CDR3 is TGTGCCTGGAGTGTCAGGGATAACTATGGCTACACCTTC.

The V call is TRBV6-5, the J call TRBJ1-1; D remains ambiguous. V was pared by 6 bases and J by 8 bases, with 16 bases between. CDR1 MNHEY and CDR2 SVGAGI come from the germline V gene. The CDR3 is 13 amino acids. The CDR3 sequence is CASRPSGRPEAFF. CDR3 DNA: TGTGCCAGCAGGCCTTCTGGCAGGCCAGAAGCTTTCTTT.

J is TRBJ1-2 and V is TRBV27; perhaps TRBD1 as D (6 bases). The CDR3 has 15 amino acids. V was cut by 1 base and J by 4 bases, with 13 bases left in between. CDR1 MNHEY and CDR2 SMNVEV come from the germline V gene (reference sequence). In nucleotides, the CDR3 is TGTGCCAGCAGTTTATACAGGGAACACTTCTATGGCTACACCTTC. Translating gives CASSLYREHFYGYTF.

The V call is TRBV5-4, the J call TRBJ2-6; 8 bases line up with TRBD1. The CDR3 is 16 residues long. The V gene's germline CDR1 is SGHNT and CDR2 YYREEE (reference sequence). Trimming took 10 bases from V and 0 from J; bases not matched to a gene: 9. DNA for the CDR3: TGTGCCCTATCGGCAGGGGGCCGCTCTGGGGCCAACGTCCTGACTTTC. Amino acids: CALSAGGRSGANVLTF. Full variable domain (remainder filled in from reference TRBV5-4 and TRBJ2-6): ETGVTQSPTHLIKTRGQQVTLRCSSQSGHNTVSWYQQALGQGPQFIFQYYREEENGRGNFPPRFSGLQFPNYSSELNVNALELDDSALYLCALSAGGRSGANVLTFGAGSRLTVL.

This chain uses TRBV7-9 with TRBJ1-3; TRBD1 agrees at 11 bases. Germline CDR1 and CDR2: SEHNR and FQNEAQ (reference sequence). After removal of 4 bases from V and 2 bases from J, the junction contained 4 bases not matched to a gene. This CDR3 region has 16 residues. The DNA of the CDR3 is TGTGCCAGCAGCTCTCGGACAGGGGGCCCTGGAAACACCATATATTTT. It yields the protein CASSSRTGGPGNTIYF.

The V gene is TRBV4-3, the J gene TRBJ2-6; 7 bases are a match to TRBD1. V lost 3 bases to trimming and J lost 1 base; unmatched junction nucleotides: 3. Looked up from germline, CDR1 is LGHNA and CDR2 is YSLEER. The CDR3 runs 16 residues. The CDR3 DNA reads as TGCGCCAGCAGCCATCAGACAGGGTCTGGGGCCAACGTCCTGACTTTC. Its protein is CASSHQTGSGANVLTF.

This clone came up once. The chain links TRBV5-6 to TRBJ1-2; D perhaps matches TRBD1 (6 bases). The CDR3 extends over 14 amino acids. Germline V gives CDR1 SGHDT, CDR2 YYEEEE. V was shortened by 2 bases and J by 4 bases, with 12 bases between the two germline ends. This CDR3 is CASSLGGSSYGYTF. DNA of the CDR3: TGTGCCAGCAGCTTAGGGGGATCCTCCTATGGCTACACCTTC.

CDR3 region: CASSQDPAALQETQYF. The CDR3 DNA sequence: TGTGCCAGCAGCCAAGATCCGGCGGCCCTTCAAGAGACCCAGTACTTC. The chain is built from TRBV4-2 and TRBJ2-5, with D unresolved. V was cut by 0 bases and J by 2 bases, with 13 bases left in between. The germline CDR1 and CDR2 sequences are LGHNA and YNFKEQ. The length of the CDR3 is 16 residues.

This rearrangement joins TRBV7-9 to TRBJ2-1; 7 bases match TRBD1. The ends lost 4 bases at V and 3 bases at J; junction bases unmatched: 6. CDR1 and CDR2 (germline): SEHNR, FQNEAQ (reference sequence). There are 15 residues in the CDR3. As DNA, the CDR3 is TGTGCCAGCAGCTCCAAAACAGGGGACTACAATGAGCAGTTCTTC. Translating gives CASSSKTGDYNEQFF.

This clone appeared a few times. This rearrangement joins TRBV7-9 to TRBJ2-1; no firm D call. The CDR3 covers 15 residues. From germline, CDR1 is SEHNR and CDR2 FQNEAQ (reference sequence). The V end lost 9 bases, the J end lost 7 bases, and 22 bases lay between the germline ends. The CDR3 bases are TGTGCCAGTTCCCCCAAAAGGAGAGTGAGGAATGAGCAGTTCTTC. Translating gives CASSPKRRVRNEQFF.

The chain is built from TRBV7-3 and TRBJ1-2, with 9 bases matching TRBD1. V was clipped by 5 bases and J by 5 bases; unmatched bases: 6. CDR1 SGHTA and CDR2 FQGTGA come from the germline V gene. The CDR3 sequence is 14 residues long. CDR3 protein: CASSGRDREYGYTF. In DNA, the CDR3 is TGTGCCAGCAGCGGCCGGGACAGGGAGTATGGCTACACCTTC.

The chain is built from TRBV30 and TRBJ1-6, with D possibly matching TRBD1 (5 bases). Germline CDR1 and CDR2: GTSNPN and SVGIG (reference sequence). The CDR3 totals 14 residues. V was clipped by 2 bases and J by 9 bases, with 14 bases between them. CDR3 sequence reads: CAWSSGGSGSPLHF. The CDR3 bases are TGTGCCTGGAGTTCCGGGGGTAGTGGTTCACCCCTCCACTTT.

There are a few counts of this clone. The chain joins TRBV29-1 to TRBJ2-7; possibly TRBD2 for D (5 bases). Trimming left V 4 bases short and J 7 bases short, with 20 bases between. This CDR3 contains 14 residues. Germline CDR1 is SQVTM and CDR2 is ANQGSEA. CDR3 residues: CSVVPGVSTGEQYF. The CDR3 DNA is TGCAGCGTTGTCCCAGGAGTTTCGACGGGAGAGCAGTACTTC.

This clone was seen a single time. The rearrangement joins TRBV6-6 to TRBJ2-7, with TRBD1 identical over 9 bases. The CDR3 covers 15 residues. CDR1 and CDR2 from the germline V gene are MNHNY and SVGAGI (reference sequence). The V segment lost 5 bases and the J segment 5 bases; nucleotides outside the gene matches: 10. CDR3 sequence: CASSTVGQGVHEQYF. The CDR3 nucleotides are TGTGCCAGCAGTACGGTGGGACAGGGTGTCCACGAGCAGTACTTC.

V is TRBV7-2 and J is TRBJ2-6; tentatively, D is TRBD1 (5 bases). CDR3 length equals 15 residues. Trimming stripped 2 bases from V and 2 bases from J, with 7 bases between. Germline CDR1 reads SGHTA; CDR2 reads FQGNSA. CDR3 DNA sequence: TGTGCCAGCAGCTTATCAGGGACTGGGGCCAACGTCCTGACTTTC. It translates to CASSLSGTGANVLTF.

The chain has TRBV2 and TRBJ2-1, with TRBD1 matching 10 bases. The CDR3 has 14 amino acids. J lost 5 bases, V lost 10 bases, and 8 bases had no gene match. CDR1 SNHLY and CDR2 FYNNEI come from the germline V gene. CDR3 nucleotide sequence: TGTGCCACCCTTTCCGGGACAGGGGACAATGAGCAGTTCTTC. Translation gives CATLSGTGDNEQFF. Drawing the rest from reference TRBV2 and TRBJ2-1, the complete variable domain is EPEVTQTPSHQVTQMGQEVILRCVPISNHLYFYWYRQILGQKVEFLVSFYNNEISEKSEIFDDQFSVERPDGSNFTLKIRSTKLEDSAMYFCATLSGTGDNEQFFGPGTRLTVL.

The gene calls are TRBV5-1 and TRBJ1-2; 7 positions match TRBD1. V shed 9 bases and J 2 bases; nucleotides not matched to a gene: 4. Per the germline V gene, CDR1 is SGHRS and CDR2 is YFSETQ. The CDR3 consists of 12 residues. The CDR3 nucleotides read TGCGCCACCTCGGGACAGAACTATGGCTACACCTTC. Translating it yields CATSGQNYGYTF.

The V and J genes are TRBV2 and TRBJ1-2; D perhaps matches TRBD1 (5 bases). Germline V gene lookup returns CDR1 SNHLY and CDR2 FYNNEI. V was cut by 10 bases and J by 6 bases, with 18 bases left in between. The CDR3 covers 13 residues. CDR3 residues: CATKAQGLDGYTF. The CDR3 coding sequence is TGTGCCACTAAGGCTCAGGGCCTGGATGGCTACACCTTC.